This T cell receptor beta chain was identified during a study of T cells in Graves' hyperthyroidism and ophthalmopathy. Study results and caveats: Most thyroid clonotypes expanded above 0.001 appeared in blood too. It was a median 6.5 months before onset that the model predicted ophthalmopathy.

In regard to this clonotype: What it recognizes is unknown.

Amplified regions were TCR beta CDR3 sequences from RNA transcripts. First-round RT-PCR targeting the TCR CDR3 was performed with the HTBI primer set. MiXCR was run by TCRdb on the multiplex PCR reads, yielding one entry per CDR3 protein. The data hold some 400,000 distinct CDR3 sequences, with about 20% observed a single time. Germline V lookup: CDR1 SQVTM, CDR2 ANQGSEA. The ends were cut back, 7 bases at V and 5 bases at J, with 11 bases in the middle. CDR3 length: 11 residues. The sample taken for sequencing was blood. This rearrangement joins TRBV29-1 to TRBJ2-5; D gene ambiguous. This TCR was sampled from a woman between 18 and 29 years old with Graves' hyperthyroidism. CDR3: CSGSLGETQYF. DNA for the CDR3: TGCAGCGGTTCCCTAGGGGAGACCCAGTACTTC.